The next 4 T cell receptor beta chains were all read from a single sample in a study of blood T cell repertoires in COVID-19. Assay: immunoSEQ multiplex PCR; the TCRdb copy retains only in-frame clones and omits some. The sample has tens of thousands of clones; 80% to 95% are singletons. Material: peripheral blood. These receptors were collected from a man aged 50 or older with COVID-19, enrolled during active disease.

This clone was observed once. V is TRBV3-1 (or the pseudogene TRBV3-2) and J is TRBJ2-3; no firm D call. Per the germline V gene, CDR1 is LGHDT and CDR2 is YNNKEL (reference sequence). The V end was cut by 1 base, the J end by 0 bases, with 14 bases between. The CDR3 has 17 amino acids. Here the CDR3 reads CASSQALRGASTDTQYF. CDR3 nucleotide sequence: TGTGCCAGCAGCCAAGCGCTCCGCGGAGCCAGCACAGATACGCAGTATTTT.

The chain links TRBV27 to TRBJ1-6; tentative D call: TRBD1 (6 bases). Germline values: CDR1 MNHEY, CDR2 SMNVEV (reference sequence). This CDR3 region has 14 residues. V dropped 5 bases and J dropped 10 bases, with 15 bases sitting between them. CDR3 loop: CASSRTGIDSPLHF. CDR3 sequence (DNA): TGTGCCAGCAGTCGAACAGGGATCGACTCACCCCTCCACTTT.

This chain joins TRBV7-2 and TRBJ2-7, with 11 bases matching TRBD1. Trimming removed 4 bases from V and 2 bases from J; junction bases left unmatched: 4. Germline values: CDR1 SGHTA, CDR2 FQGNSA. The CDR3 sequence is 15 residues long. DNA for the CDR3: TGTGCCAGCAGCTCCCGGACAGGGGGCCCCTACGAGCAGTACTTC. Protein: CASSSRTGGPYEQYF.

The chain employs TRBV2 and TRBJ2-1, with 11 bases identical to TRBD2. V trimming: 7 bases; J trimming: 7 bases; junction bases outside the gene matches: 9. The germline gives CDR1 SNHLY, CDR2 FYNNEI. This CDR3 region has 15 residues. The chain's CDR3 is CASNSLAGERNEQFF. DNA of the CDR3: TGTGCCAGCAACTCACTAGCGGGAGAAAGGAATGAGCAGTTCTTC. The variable domain in full, completed from reference TRBV2 and TRBJ2-1, reads EPEVTQTPSHQVTQMGQEVILRCVPISNHLYFYWYRQILGQKVEFLVSFYNNEISEKSEIFDDQFSVERPDGSNFTLKIRSTKLEDSAMYFCASNSLAGERNEQFFGPGTRLTVL.